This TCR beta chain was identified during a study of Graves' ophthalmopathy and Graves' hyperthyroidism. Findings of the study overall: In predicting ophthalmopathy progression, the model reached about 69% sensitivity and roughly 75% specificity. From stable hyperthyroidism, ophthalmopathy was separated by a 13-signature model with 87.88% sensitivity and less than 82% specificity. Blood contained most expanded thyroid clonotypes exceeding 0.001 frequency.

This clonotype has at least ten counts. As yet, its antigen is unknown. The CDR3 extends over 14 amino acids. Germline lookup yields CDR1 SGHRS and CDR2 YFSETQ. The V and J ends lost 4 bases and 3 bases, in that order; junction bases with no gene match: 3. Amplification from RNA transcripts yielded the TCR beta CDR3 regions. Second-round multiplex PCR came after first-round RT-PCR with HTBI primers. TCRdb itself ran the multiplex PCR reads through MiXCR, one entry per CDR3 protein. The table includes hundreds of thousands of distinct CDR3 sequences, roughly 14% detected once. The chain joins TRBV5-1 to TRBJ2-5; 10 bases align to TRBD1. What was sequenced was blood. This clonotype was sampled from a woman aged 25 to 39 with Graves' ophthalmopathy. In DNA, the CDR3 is TGCGCCAGCAGCACGGGACAGGGGAAAGAGACCCAGTACTTC. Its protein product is CASSTGQGKETQYF.